Sequencing of this TCR beta chain was carried out in a study of blood T cell repertoires in COVID-19. This CDR3 comprises 16 residues. CDR1 is SEHNR and CDR2 is FQNEAQ in the germline V gene (reference sequence). The trim removed 3 bases at V and 4 bases at J, leaving 7 bases unmatched. In the authors' workflow: Estimation of nucleated cell counts relied on the amplification of reference gene primers. Sequenced by immunoSEQ multiplex PCR; TCRdb stores in-frame clones only, minus some. V and J calls and clone size are as listed in that table; D and trimming were resolved from the DNA. The repertoire has over 95,000 clones, approximately 84% of them found once; the top ten carry approximately 1.5%.

The sequence derives from a man aged 50-60 years with acute or convalescent COVID-19. Material: peripheral blood. The chain links TRBV7-9 to TRBJ1-1; TRBD1 matches at 11 bases. The CDR3 bases are TGTGCCAGCAGCTTTGGACCCGGGACAGGGGGCACTGAAGCTTTCTTT. As protein: CASSFGPGTGGTEAFF.